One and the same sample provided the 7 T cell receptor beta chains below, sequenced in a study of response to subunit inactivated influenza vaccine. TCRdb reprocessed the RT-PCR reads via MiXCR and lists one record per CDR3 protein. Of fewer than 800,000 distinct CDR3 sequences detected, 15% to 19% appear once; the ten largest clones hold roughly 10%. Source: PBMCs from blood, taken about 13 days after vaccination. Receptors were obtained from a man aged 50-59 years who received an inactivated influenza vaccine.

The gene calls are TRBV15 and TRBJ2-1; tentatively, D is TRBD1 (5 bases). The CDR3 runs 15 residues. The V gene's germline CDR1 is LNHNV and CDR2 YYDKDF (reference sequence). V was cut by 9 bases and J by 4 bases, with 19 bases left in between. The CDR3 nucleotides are TGTGCCACGAAAAGTGGCAGGGAAATTTACAATGAGCAGTTCTTC. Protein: CATKSGREIYNEQFF. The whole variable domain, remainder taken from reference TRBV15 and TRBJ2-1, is DAMVIQNPRYQVTQFGKPVTLSCSQTLNHNVMYWYQQKSSQAPKLLFHYYDKDFNNEADTPDNFQSRRPNTSFCFLDIRSPGLGDTAMYLCATKSGREIYNEQFFGPGTRLTVL.

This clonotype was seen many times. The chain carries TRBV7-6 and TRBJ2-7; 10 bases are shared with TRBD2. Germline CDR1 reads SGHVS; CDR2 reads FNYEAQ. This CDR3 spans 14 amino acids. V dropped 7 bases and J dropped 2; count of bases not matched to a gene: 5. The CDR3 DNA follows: TGTGCCAGCACCAAACTAGCGGGGCCCTACGAGCAGTACTTC. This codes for CASTKLAGPYEQYF. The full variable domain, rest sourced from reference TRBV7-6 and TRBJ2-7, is GAGVSQSPRYKVTKRGQDVALRCDPISGHVSLYWYRQALGQGPEFLTYFNYEAQQDKSGLPNDRFSAERPEGSISTLTIQRTEQRDSAMYRCASTKLAGPYEQYFGPGTRLTVT.

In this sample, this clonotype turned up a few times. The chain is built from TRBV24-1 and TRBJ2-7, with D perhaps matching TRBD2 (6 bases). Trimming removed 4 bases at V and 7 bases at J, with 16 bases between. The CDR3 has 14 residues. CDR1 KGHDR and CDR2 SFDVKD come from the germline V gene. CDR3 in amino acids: CATSDSIVSGEQYF. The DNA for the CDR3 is TGTGCCACCAGTGACTCCATCGTCAGCGGGGAGCAGTACTTC.

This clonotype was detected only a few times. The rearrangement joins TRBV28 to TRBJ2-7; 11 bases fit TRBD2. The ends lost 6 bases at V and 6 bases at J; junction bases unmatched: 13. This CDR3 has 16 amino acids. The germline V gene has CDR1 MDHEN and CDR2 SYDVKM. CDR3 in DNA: TGTGCCAGCAGCTTAACTAGCGGGAGCCGAACTGGCGAGCAGTACTTC. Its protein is CASSLTSGSRTGEQYF.

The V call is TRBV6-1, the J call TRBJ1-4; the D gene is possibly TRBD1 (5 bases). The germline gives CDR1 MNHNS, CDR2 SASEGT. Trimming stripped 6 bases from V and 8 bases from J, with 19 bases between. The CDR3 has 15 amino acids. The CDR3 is CASRSRAGSGEKLFF. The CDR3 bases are TGTGCCAGCAGATCCCGAGCAGGGAGTGGGGAAAAACTGTTTTTT.

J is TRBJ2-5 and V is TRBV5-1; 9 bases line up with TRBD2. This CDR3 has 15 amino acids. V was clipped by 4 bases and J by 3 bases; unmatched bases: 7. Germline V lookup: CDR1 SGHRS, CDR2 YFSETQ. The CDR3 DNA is TGCGCCAGCAGCCCCCGGGCTAGCGGGGAAGAGACCCAGTACTTC. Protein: CASSPRASGEETQYF. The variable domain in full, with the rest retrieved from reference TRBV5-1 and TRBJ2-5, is KAGVTQTPRYLIKTRGQQVTLSCSPISGHRSVSWYQQTPGQGLQFLFEYFSETQRNKGNFPGRFSGRQFSNSRSEMNVSTLELGDSALYLCASSPRASGEETQYFGPGTRLLVL.

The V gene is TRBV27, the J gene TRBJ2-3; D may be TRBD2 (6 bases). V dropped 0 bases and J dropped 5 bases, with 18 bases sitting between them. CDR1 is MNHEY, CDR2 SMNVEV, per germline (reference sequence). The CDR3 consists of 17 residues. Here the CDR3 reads CASSLSAGRGPGDTQYF. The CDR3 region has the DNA TGTGCCAGCAGTTTATCGGCGGGACGAGGCCCCGGAGATACGCAGTATTTT.